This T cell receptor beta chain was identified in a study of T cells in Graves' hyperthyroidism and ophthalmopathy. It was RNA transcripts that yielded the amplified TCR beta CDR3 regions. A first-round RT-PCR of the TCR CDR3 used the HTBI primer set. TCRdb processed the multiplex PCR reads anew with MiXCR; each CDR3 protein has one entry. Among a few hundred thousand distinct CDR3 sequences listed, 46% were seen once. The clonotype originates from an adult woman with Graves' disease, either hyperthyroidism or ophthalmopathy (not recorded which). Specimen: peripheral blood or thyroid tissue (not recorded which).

The CDR3 bases are TGTGCCATCAGTGACAACACAGATACGCAGTATTTT. Translated: CAISDNTDTQYF. The genes are TRBV10-3 and TRBJ2-3; D gene unclear. V was trimmed by 3 bases and J by 2 bases, leaving 3 bases between them. The CDR3 covers 12 residues. From germline, CDR1 is ENHRY and CDR2 SYGVKD.